Included here is one T cell receptor (beta chain) sequence, with context. The antigen is unknown. The sample originates from a study of cytotoxic CD8 clonotypes in ibrutinib-treated CLL. Findings and caveats of the study: Clonality was higher at ibrutinib response and returned toward baseline at progression.

Germline CDR1 reads SQVTM; CDR2 reads ANQGSEA. The V segment lost 7 bases and the J segment 4 bases; nucleotides outside the gene matches: 5. CDR3 size: 13 residues. The intended depth for sequencing was 1 in 200,000 to 1 in 1 million T cells. The repertoire was sequenced with immunoSEQ multiplex PCR; TCRdb's copy has only in-frame clones and lacks some. The sample includes some 150,000 clones, approximately 80% seen only once; the top ten take around a quarter. The chain has TRBV29-1 and TRBJ2-2; TRBD1 matches at 8 bases. This TCR was recovered from a human donor with chronic lymphocytic leukemia. Sequences were derived from PBMCs, sampled after 12 months of ibrutinib treatment. The CDR3 loop reads CSARTGTTGELFF. As DNA, the CDR3 is TGCAGCGCAAGGACAGGGACCACCGGGGAGCTGTTTTTT.